The present T cell receptor beta chain was sequenced within a study of shared clonotypes between healthy human individuals. V lost 2 bases, J lost 0 bases, and 18 bases lay in between. This CDR3 has 18 residues. CDR1 and CDR2 (germline): SEHNR, FQNEAQ (reference sequence). Profiled with immunoSEQ multiplex PCR; TCRdb holds only in-frame clones, not every one. The table shows a few hundred thousand clones, with 60% to 80% occurring only once. Sequenced input: memory CD4+ T cells sorted from blood. Subset reported: CD45RA-negative fraction. The chain uses TRBV7-9 and TRBJ2-3; D not certain. The TCR originated in a man aged 30 to 39 in good health. DNA of the CDR3: TGTGCCAGCAGCTTAATCCCGGACGGCTACGGTAGCACAGATACGCAGTATTTT. It encodes CASSLIPDGYGSTDTQYF.